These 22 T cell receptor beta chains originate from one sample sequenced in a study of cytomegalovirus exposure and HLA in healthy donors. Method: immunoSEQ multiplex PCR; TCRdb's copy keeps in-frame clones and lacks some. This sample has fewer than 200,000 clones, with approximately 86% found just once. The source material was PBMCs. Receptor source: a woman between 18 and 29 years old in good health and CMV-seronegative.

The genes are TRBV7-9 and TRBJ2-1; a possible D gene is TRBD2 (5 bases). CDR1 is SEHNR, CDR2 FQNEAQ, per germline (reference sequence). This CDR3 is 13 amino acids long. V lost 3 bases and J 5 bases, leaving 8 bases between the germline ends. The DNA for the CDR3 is TGTGCCAGCAGCTTTGAGGGAGACAATGAGCAGTTCTTC. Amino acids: CASSFEGDNEQFF. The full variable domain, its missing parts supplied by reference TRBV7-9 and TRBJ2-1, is DTGVSQNPRHKITKRGQNVTFRCDPISEHNRLYWYRQTLGQGPEFLTYFQNEAQLEKSRLLSDRFSAERPKGSFSTLEIQRTEQGDSAMYLCASSFEGDNEQFFGPGTRLTVL.

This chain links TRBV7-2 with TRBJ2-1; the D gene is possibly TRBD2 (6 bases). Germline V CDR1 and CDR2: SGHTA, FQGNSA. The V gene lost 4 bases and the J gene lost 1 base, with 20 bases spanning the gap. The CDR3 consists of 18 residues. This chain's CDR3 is CASSSSLGGAESYNEQFF. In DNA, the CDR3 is TGTGCCAGCAGCTCCTCCCTCGGCGGGGCAGAGTCCTACAATGAGCAGTTCTTC.

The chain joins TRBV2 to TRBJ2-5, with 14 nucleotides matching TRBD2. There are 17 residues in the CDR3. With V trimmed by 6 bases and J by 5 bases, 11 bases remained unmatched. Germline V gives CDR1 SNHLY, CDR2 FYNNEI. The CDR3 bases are TGTGCCAGCAGCTCCGGACTAGCGGGGGGCAGCAGGGAGACCCAGTACTTC. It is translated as CASSSGLAGGSRETQYF. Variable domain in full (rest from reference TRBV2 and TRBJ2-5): EPEVTQTPSHQVTQMGQEVILRCVPISNHLYFYWYRQILGQKVEFLVSFYNNEISEKSEIFDDQFSVERPDGSNFTLKIRSTKLEDSAMYFCASSSGLAGGSRETQYFGPGTRLLVL.

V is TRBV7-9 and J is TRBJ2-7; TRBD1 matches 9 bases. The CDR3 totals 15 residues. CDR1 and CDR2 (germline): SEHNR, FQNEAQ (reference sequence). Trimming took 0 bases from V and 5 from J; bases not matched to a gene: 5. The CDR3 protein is CASSLAGQGPHEQYF. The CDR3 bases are TGTGCCAGCAGCTTAGCGGGACAGGGTCCCCACGAGCAGTACTTC.

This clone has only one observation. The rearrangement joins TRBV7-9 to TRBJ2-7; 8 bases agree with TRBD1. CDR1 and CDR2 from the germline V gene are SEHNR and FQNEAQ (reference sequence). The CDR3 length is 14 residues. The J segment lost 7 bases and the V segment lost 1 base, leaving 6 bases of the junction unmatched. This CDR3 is CASSLVAGGREQYF. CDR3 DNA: TGTGCCAGCAGCTTAGTTGCAGGGGGCAGGGAGCAGTACTTC.

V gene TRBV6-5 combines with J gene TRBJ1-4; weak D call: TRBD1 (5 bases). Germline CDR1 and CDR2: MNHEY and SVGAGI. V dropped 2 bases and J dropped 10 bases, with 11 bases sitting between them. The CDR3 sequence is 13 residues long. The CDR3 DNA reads TGTGCCAGCAGTTACCAATCCGGGGGAAAACTGTTTTTT. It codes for CASSYQSGGKLFF.

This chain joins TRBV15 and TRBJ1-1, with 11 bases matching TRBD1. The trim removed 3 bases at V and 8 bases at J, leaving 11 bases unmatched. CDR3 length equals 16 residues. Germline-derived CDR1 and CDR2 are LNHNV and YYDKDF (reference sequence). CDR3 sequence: CATSRGRDRGKREAFF. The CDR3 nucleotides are TGTGCCACCAGCAGGGGCCGGGACAGGGGGAAAAGGGAAGCTTTCTTT.

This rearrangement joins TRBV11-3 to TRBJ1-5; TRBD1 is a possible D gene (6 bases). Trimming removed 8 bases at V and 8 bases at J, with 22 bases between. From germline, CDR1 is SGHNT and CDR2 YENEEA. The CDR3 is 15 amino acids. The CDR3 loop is CASSAVGGTIEPQHF. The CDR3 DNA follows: TGTGCCAGCTCGGCAGTAGGGGGGACTATCGAGCCCCAGCATTTT.

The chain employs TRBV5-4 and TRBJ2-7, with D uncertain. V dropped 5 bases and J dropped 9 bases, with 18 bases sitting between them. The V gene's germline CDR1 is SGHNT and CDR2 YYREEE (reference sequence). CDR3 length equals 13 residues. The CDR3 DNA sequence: TGTGCCAGCAGTTCCCCATCCGGGTTCTCGCAGTACTTC. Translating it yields CASSSPSGFSQYF.

The CDR3 reads CASSTQTGGNTEAFF. As DNA, the CDR3 is TGTGCCAGCTCCACCCAGACCGGCGGAAACACTGAAGCTTTCTTT. The rearrangement uses TRBV18 and TRBJ1-1; D remains unclear. CDR3 length: 15 residues. The V gene lost 6 bases and the J gene lost 2 bases, with 16 bases spanning the gap. Germline CDR1 KGHSH, CDR2 LQKENI. The full variable domain, in which reference TRBV18 and TRBJ1-1 provide the parts outside the CDR3, is NAGVMQNPRHLVRRRGQEARLRCSPMKGHSHVYWYRQLPEEGLKFMVYLQKENIIDESGMPKERFSAEFPKEGPSILRIQQVVRGDSAAYFCASSTQTGGNTEAFFGQGTRLTVV.

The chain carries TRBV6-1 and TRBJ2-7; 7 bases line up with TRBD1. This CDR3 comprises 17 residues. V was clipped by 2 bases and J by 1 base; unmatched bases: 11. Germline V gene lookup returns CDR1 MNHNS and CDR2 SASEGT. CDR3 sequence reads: CASSERRAGGRSYEQYF. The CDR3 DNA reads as TGTGCCAGCAGTGAAAGACGAGCAGGGGGTAGATCCTACGAGCAGTACTTC.

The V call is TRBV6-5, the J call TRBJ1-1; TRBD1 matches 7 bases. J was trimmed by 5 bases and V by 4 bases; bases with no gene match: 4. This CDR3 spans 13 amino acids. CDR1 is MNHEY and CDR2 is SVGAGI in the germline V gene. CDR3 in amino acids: CASSSFRGTEAFF. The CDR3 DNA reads TGTGCCAGCAGTTCGTTCAGGGGGACTGAAGCTTTCTTT.

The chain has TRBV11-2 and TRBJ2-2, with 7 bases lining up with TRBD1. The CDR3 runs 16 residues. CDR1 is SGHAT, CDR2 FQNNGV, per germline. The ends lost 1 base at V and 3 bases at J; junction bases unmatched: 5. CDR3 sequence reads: CASSLGTGWDTGELFF. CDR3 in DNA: TGTGCCAGCAGCTTAGGGACAGGCTGGGACACCGGGGAGCTGTTTTTT.

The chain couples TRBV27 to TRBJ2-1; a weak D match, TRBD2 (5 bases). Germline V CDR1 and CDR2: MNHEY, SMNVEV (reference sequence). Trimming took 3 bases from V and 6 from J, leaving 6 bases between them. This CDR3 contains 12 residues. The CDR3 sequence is CASSFGINEQFF. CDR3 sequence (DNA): TGTGCCAGCAGTTTCGGGATCAATGAGCAGTTCTTC.

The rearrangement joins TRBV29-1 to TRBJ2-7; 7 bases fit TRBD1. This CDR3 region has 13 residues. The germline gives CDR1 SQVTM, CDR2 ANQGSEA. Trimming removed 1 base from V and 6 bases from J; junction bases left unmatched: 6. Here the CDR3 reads CSVEAHRGGEQYF. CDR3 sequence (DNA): TGCAGCGTTGAAGCCCACAGGGGTGGCGAGCAGTACTTC.

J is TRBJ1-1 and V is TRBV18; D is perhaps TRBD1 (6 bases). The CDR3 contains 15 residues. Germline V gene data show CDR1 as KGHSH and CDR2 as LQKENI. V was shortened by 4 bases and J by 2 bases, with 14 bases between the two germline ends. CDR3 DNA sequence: TGTGCCAGCTCACTAGAGACAGGCCTTAACACTGAAGCTTTCTTT. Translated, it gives CASSLETGLNTEAFF.

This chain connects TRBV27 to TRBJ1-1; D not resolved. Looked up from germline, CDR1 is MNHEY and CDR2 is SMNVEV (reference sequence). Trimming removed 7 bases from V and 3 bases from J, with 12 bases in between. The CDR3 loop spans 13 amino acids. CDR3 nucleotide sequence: TGTGCCAGCACCTCAAACTACGACACTGAAGCTTTCTTT. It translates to CASTSNYDTEAFF.

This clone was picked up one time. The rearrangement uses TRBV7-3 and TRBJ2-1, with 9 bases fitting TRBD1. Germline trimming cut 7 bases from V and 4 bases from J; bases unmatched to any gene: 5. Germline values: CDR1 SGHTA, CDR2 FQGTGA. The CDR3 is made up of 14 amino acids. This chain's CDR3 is CASTPDRGYNEQFF. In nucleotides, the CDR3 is TGTGCCAGCACCCCCGACAGGGGGTACAATGAGCAGTTCTTC.

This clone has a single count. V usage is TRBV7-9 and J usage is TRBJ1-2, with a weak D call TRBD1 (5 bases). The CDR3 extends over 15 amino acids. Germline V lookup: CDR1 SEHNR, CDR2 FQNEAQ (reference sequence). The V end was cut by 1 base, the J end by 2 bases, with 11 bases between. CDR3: CASSLVVRANYGYTF. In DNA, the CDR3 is TGTGCCAGCAGCTTAGTGGTCAGGGCGAACTATGGCTACACCTTC.

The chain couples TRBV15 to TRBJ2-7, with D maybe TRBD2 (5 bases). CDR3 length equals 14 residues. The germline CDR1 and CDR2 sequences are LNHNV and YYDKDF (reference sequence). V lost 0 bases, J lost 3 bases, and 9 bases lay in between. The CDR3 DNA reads TGTGCCACCAGCAGAGAAAACGAGGGCTACGAGCAGTACTTC. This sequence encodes CATSRENEGYEQYF.

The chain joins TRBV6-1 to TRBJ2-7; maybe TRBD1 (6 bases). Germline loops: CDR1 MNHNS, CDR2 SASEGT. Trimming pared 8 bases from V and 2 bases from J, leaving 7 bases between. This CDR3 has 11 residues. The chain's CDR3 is CASPGAYEQYF. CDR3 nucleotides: TGTGCCAGCCCAGGGGCCTACGAGCAGTACTTC.

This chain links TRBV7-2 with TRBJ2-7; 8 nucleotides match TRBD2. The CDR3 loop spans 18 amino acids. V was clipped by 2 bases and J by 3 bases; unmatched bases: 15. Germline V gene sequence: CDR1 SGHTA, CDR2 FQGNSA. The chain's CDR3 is CASSLKGETSAYFYEQYF. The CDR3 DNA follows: TGTGCCAGCAGCTTAAAGGGCGAGACTAGCGCGTACTTCTACGAGCAGTACTTC.